Below are 22 T cell receptor beta chains sequenced from a single sample in a study of identical twins. A single record per CDR3 protein comes from TCRdb applying MiXCR to the 5' RACE reads. The repertoire includes around 960,000 distinct CDR3 sequences, roughly an eighth of them detected once, and about 1.5% sits in the top ten. This sample also belongs to another study, concerning yellow fever vaccine responses in identical twins.

Material for sequencing was PBMCs. The receptors derive from a woman between 18 and 29 years old in good health.

This rearrangement joins TRBV7-2 to TRBJ2-1; TRBD2 aligns across 8 bases. The CDR3 spans 16 residues. Germline assignment: CDR1 SGHTA and CDR2 FQGNSA. V lost 5 bases, J lost 5 bases, and 11 bases stayed unmatched. CDR3 in DNA: TGTGCCAGCAGCACCATCCGGCCAGCGGGAGACAATGAGCAGTTCTTC. Its protein product is CASSTIRPAGDNEQFF.

This clonotype was counted ten times or more. The chain has TRBV25-1 and TRBJ2-3; D is unclear. From germline, CDR1 is MGHDK and CDR2 SYGVNS. The CDR3 extends over 12 amino acids. The V end lost 8 bases, the J end lost 0 bases, and 6 bases lay between the germline ends. The chain's CDR3 is CASGSSTDTQYF. The CDR3 coding sequence is TGTGCCAGCGGATCCAGCACAGATACGCAGTATTTT.

V is TRBV12-3 or TRBV12-4 and J is TRBJ2-3; 11 bases line up with TRBD2. The CDR3 runs to 15 residues. With V trimmed by 6 bases and J by 3 bases, 5 bases remained unmatched. This chain's CDR3 is CASRIAGGGTDTQYF. The CDR3 DNA reads as TGTGCCAGCAGAATAGCGGGGGGGGGGACAGATACGCAGTATTTT.

The rearrangement links TRBV5-1 to TRBJ2-3; D is possibly TRBD2 (7 bases). V was cut by 1 base and J by 5 bases, with 17 bases left in between. CDR1 and CDR2 from the germline V gene are SGHRS and YFSETQ. The CDR3 spans 16 residues. CDR3 nucleotides: TGCGCCAGCAGCTTGTGGGGGGGCAGCCAGGGAGATACGCAGTATTTT. It encodes CASSLWGGSQGDTQYF. The full variable domain, completed using reference TRBV5-1 and TRBJ2-3, is KAGVTQTPRYLIKTRGQQVTLSCSPISGHRSVSWYQQTPGQGLQFLFEYFSETQRNKGNFPGRFSGRQFSNSRSEMNVSTLELGDSALYLCASSLWGGSQGDTQYFGPGTRLTVL.

The chain is built from TRBV6-2 or TRBV6-3 and TRBJ2-1, with 14 bases matching TRBD2. Losses at the gene ends were 6 bases for V and 0 bases for J; bases not matched to a gene: 10. Germline values: CDR1 MNHEY, CDR2 SVGEGT. The CDR3 length is 19 residues. For the CDR3, the DNA is TGTGCCAGCAGCCTCCTGAGACTAGCGGGGGGGAGCTCCTACAATGAGCAGTTCTTC. It translates to CASSLLRLAGGSSYNEQFF.

This clonotype turned up a few times. The chain couples TRBV5-1 to TRBJ1-6, with D unresolved. This CDR3 comprises 13 residues. The V gene's germline CDR1 is SGHRS and CDR2 YFSETQ. V was pared by 4 bases and J by 8 bases, with 10 bases between. CDR3 in DNA: TGCGCCAGCAGCCTAAGCCTTGATTCACCCCTCCACTTT. It encodes CASSLSLDSPLHF. The full variable domain, its missing parts supplied by reference TRBV5-1 and TRBJ1-6, is KAGVTQTPRYLIKTRGQQVTLSCSPISGHRSVSWYQQTPGQGLQFLFEYFSETQRNKGNFPGRFSGRQFSNSRSEMNVSTLELGDSALYLCASSLSLDSPLHFGNGTRLTVT.

This clonotype was found a few times. The chain links TRBV12-5 to TRBJ1-2, with TRBD1 identical over 10 bases. Germline values: CDR1 LGHNT, CDR2 FRNRAP. Losses at the gene ends were 5 bases for V and 6 bases for J; bases not matched to a gene: 3. The CDR3 extends over 13 amino acids. The CDR3: CASGTGQGNGYTF. The DNA of the CDR3 is TGTGCTAGTGGTACGGGACAGGGGAATGGCTACACCTTC.

This clonotype has only a few counts. This chain connects TRBV19 to TRBJ1-1, with 7 bases aligning to TRBD1. In germline, CDR1 is LNHDA, CDR2 SQIVND (reference sequence). This CDR3 has 14 residues. V was pared by 4 bases and J by 6 bases, with 8 bases of the junction left unmatched. The CDR3, as DNA: TGTGCCAGTAGTAGAACAGGGGAATTGGCTGAAGCTTTCTTT. This codes for CASSRTGELAEAFF.

This clonotype has just a few counts. The rearrangement uses TRBV11-3 and TRBJ2-7; TRBD2 aligns across 13 bases. There are 15 residues in the CDR3. Germline loops: CDR1 SGHNT, CDR2 YENEEA. V lost 5 bases and J lost 2; bases outside the gene matches: 3. CDR3 amino acids: CASSEGLAGAYEQYF. The CDR3 nucleotides are TGTGCCAGCAGCGAAGGACTAGCGGGAGCCTACGAGCAGTACTTC. Looking up the rest from reference TRBV11-3 and TRBJ2-7 gives the full variable domain: EAGVVQSPRYKIIEKKQPVAFWCNPISGHNTLYWYLQNLGQGPELLIRYENEEAVDDSQLPKDRFSAERLKGVDSTLKIQPAELGDSAVYLCASSEGLAGAYEQYFGPGTRLTVT.

This sequence joins TRBV18 and TRBJ2-2, with 7 bases aligning to TRBD1. Trimming at V came to 4 bases and at J to 5 bases, leaving 4 bases not matched to a gene. The CDR3 has 14 amino acids. The germline CDR1 and CDR2 sequences are KGHSH and LQKENI. CDR3: CASSQQGTTGELFF. As DNA, the CDR3 is TGTGCCAGCTCACAACAGGGGACGACCGGGGAGCTGTTTTTT.

The chain is built from TRBV5-1 and TRBJ2-3; TRBD2 aligns across 13 bases. The CDR3 has 15 amino acids. J gave up 5 bases and V 0 bases, and 0 bases lay outside the gene matches. Germline V CDR1 and CDR2: SGHRS, YFSETQ. The CDR3 loop is CASSLGTSGRDTQYF. The CDR3 nucleotides read TGCGCCAGCAGCTTGGGGACTAGCGGGAGAGATACGCAGTATTTT. The entire variable domain, with the rest obtained from reference TRBV5-1 and TRBJ2-3, is as follows: KAGVTQTPRYLIKTRGQQVTLSCSPISGHRSVSWYQQTPGQGLQFLFEYFSETQRNKGNFPGRFSGRQFSNSRSEMNVSTLELGDSALYLCASSLGTSGRDTQYFGPGTRLTVL.

The V call is TRBV5-1, the J call TRBJ1-4; D might be TRBD1 (6 bases). This CDR3 has 13 amino acids. CDR1 and CDR2 (germline): SGHRS, YFSETQ. With 4 bases removed from V and 7 bases from J, the gap between germline ends came to 11 bases. The CDR3 region has the DNA TGCGCCAGCAGCCGGGACAACGGTGAAAAACTGTTTTTT. This sequence encodes CASSRDNGEKLFF.

This clonotype was counted between two and nine times. The V and J genes are TRBV19 and TRBJ1-1; D is undetermined. This CDR3 contains 15 residues. Trimming took off 2 bases at V and 4 bases at J, with 14 bases between the two ends. Germline CDR1 LNHDA, CDR2 SQIVND (reference sequence). The CDR3 protein is CASSILRGLGTEAFF. In nucleotides, the CDR3 is TGTGCCAGTAGTATACTTCGCGGGTTGGGCACTGAAGCTTTCTTT.

This clonotype was seen more than once but under ten times. This sequence joins TRBV7-2 and TRBJ1-1, with D uncertain. V gave up 4 bases and J gave up 3 bases, with 12 bases separating them. Germline V gene data show CDR1 as SGHTA and CDR2 as FQGNSA. This CDR3 is built from 14 residues. This CDR3 is CASSSGWGYTEAFF. DNA of the CDR3: TGTGCCAGCAGCTCCGGCTGGGGATACACTGAAGCTTTCTTT.

The V call is TRBV6-1, the J call TRBJ2-5; TRBD2 matches 12 bases. V was clipped by 8 bases and J by 4 bases; unmatched bases: 8. From germline, CDR1 is MNHNS and CDR2 SASEGT. The CDR3 extends over 15 amino acids. The CDR3 DNA follows: TGTGCCAGCCGAGCTCTAGCGGGAGGGCGAGAGACCCAGTACTTC. This translates into CASRALAGGRETQYF.

The chain couples TRBV20-1 to TRBJ2-1, with D maybe TRBD1 (5 bases). Germline loops: CDR1 DFQATT, CDR2 SNEGSKA (reference sequence). The CDR3 runs to 11 residues. V lost 6 bases and J 8 bases, leaving 11 bases between the germline ends. Here the CDR3 DNA reads TGCAGTGCGCAGACAGTTTATGAGCAGTTCTTC. Amino acids: CSAQTVYEQFF.

A few counts support this clonotype. The V call is TRBV29-1, the J call TRBJ2-3, with D possibly matching TRBD2 (5 bases). The CDR3 sequence is 13 residues long. The germline gives CDR1 SQVTM, CDR2 ANQGSEA. V was pared by 3 bases and J by 6 bases, with 13 bases between. The DNA for the CDR3 is TGCAGCGTTGAGCCTTTCGGGATGGATACGCAGTATTTT. It yields the protein CSVEPFGMDTQYF.

This clonotype was detected only a few times. V usage is TRBV12-3 or TRBV12-4 and J usage is TRBJ1-1, with TRBD1 matching over 7 bases. The CDR3 spans 14 residues. The ends lost 5 bases at V and 5 bases at J; junction bases unmatched: 8. The CDR3, as DNA: TGTGCCAGCAGTATGACGGGACAGCGGACTGAAGCTTTCTTT. It specifies CASSMTGQRTEAFF.

This clonotype was picked up a small number of times. The genes are TRBV21-1 and TRBJ2-1; TRBD1 reflects the table's D call only, with no check against the DNA. TRBV21-1 is termed a pseudogene. The CDR3 is 14 residues long. The CDR3 loop is CASSLRGYYNEQFF. The DNA of the CDR3 is TGTGCCAGCAGCCTGCGGGGGTACTACAATGAGCAGTTCTTC.

V usage is TRBV2 and J usage is TRBJ2-1, with D possibly matching TRBD2 (6 bases). V was pared by 3 bases and J by 5 bases, with 17 bases between. This CDR3 contains 16 residues. Germline V gene data show CDR1 as SNHLY and CDR2 as FYNNEI. CDR3 in amino acids: CASSDVGRGGDNEQFF. The CDR3 bases are TGTGCCAGCAGTGATGTAGGGCGGGGAGGCGACAATGAGCAGTTCTTC.

This clonotype has only a few counts. The CDR3 sequence: CASSPSGLGETQYF. In DNA form, the CDR3 reads TGCGCCAGCAGCCCTTCGGGACTAGGGGAGACCCAGTACTTC. The chain is built from TRBV4-1 and TRBJ2-5, with TRBD2 identical over 8 bases. J lost 5 bases, V lost 4 bases, and 6 bases had no gene match. The CDR3 loop spans 14 amino acids. Germline assignment: CDR1 MGHRA and CDR2 YSYEKL.

Details on this clonotype: The CDR3 does not close with the conserved phenylalanine or tryptophan, likely indicating a read error. DNA for the CDR3: TGCGCCAGCAGCCAAGATGAGGGACTACCTACCTACGAGCAGTACCTC. Amino acids: CASSQDEGLPTYEQYL. The chain is built from TRBV4-1 and TRBJ2-7; TRBD2 matches at 7 bases. Losses at the gene ends were 0 bases for V and 2 bases for J; bases not matched to a gene: 7. Germline V gene sequence: CDR1 MGHRA, CDR2 YSYEKL. This CDR3 spans 16 amino acids.